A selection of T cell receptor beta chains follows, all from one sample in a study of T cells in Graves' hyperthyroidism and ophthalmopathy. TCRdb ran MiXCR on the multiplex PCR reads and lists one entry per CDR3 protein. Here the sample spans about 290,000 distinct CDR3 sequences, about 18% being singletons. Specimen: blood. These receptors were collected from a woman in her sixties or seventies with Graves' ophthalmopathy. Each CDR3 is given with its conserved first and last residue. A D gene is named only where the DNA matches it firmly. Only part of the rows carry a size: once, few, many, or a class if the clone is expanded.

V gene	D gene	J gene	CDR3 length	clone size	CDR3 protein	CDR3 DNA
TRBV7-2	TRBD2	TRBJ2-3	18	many	CASSLSHALAGVLDTQYF	TGTGCCAGCAGCTTAAGTCATGCCCTAGCGGGAGTTTTAGATACGCAGTATTTT
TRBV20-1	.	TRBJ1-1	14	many	CSARPRGGNTEAFF	TGCAGTGCTAGACCACGCGGGGGGAACACTGAAGCTTTCTTT
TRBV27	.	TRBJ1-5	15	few	CASSTRSYSNQPQHF	TGTGCCAGCAGTACCAGAAGCTATAGCAATCAGCCCCAGCATTTT
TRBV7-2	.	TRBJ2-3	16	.	CASSRGAGAGQDTQYF	TGTGCCAGCAGCCGGGGGGCTGGGGCAGGGCAAGATACGCAGTATTTT
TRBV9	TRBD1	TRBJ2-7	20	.	CASSVAQPLARDSPSYEQYF	TGTGCCAGCAGCGTGGCCCAGCCCCTAGCCCGGGACAGCCCCTCCTACGAGCAGTACTTC
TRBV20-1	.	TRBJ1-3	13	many	CSARDVRGNTIYF	TGCAGTGCCAGGGACGTACGAGGAAACACCATATATTTT
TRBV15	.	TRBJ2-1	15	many	CATSREQADYNEQFF	TGTGCCACCAGCAGAGAACAGGCCGACTACAATGAGCAGTTCTTC
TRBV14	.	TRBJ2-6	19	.	CASSQDWSGTVSGANVLTF	TGTGCCAGCAGCCAAGATTGGAGCGGGACAGTATCTGGGGCCAACGTCCTGACTTTC
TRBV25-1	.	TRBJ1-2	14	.	CASSEIGASYGYTF	TGTGCCAGCAGTGAAATAGGAGCCTCCTATGGCTACACCTTC
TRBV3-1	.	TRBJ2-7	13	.	CASSVGQGTEQYF	TGTGCCAGCAGCGTGGGCCAGGGGACCGAGCAGTACTTC
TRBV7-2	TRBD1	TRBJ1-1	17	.	CASSLAGTGGVNTEAFF	TGTGCCAGCAGCTTGGCCGGGACAGGGGGTGTGAACACTGAAGCTTTCTTT
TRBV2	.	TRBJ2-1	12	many	CASSLSPGEQFF	TGTGCCAGCAGTCTAAGTCCCGGGGAGCAGTTCTTC